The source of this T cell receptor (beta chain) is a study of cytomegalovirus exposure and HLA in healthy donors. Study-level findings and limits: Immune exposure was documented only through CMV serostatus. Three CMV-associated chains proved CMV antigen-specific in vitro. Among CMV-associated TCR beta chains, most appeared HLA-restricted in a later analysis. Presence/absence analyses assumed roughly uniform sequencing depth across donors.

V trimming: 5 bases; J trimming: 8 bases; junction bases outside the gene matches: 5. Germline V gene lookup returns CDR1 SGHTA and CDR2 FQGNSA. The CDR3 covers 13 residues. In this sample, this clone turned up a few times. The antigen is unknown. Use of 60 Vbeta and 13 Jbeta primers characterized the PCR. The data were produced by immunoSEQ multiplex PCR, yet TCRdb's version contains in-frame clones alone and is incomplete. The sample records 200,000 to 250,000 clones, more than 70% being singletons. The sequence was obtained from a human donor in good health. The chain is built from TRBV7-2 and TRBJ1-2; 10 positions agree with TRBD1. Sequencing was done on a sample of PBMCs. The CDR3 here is CASSTGTGVGYTF. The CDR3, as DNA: TGTGCCAGCAGCACCGGGACAGGGGTAGGCTACACCTTC.